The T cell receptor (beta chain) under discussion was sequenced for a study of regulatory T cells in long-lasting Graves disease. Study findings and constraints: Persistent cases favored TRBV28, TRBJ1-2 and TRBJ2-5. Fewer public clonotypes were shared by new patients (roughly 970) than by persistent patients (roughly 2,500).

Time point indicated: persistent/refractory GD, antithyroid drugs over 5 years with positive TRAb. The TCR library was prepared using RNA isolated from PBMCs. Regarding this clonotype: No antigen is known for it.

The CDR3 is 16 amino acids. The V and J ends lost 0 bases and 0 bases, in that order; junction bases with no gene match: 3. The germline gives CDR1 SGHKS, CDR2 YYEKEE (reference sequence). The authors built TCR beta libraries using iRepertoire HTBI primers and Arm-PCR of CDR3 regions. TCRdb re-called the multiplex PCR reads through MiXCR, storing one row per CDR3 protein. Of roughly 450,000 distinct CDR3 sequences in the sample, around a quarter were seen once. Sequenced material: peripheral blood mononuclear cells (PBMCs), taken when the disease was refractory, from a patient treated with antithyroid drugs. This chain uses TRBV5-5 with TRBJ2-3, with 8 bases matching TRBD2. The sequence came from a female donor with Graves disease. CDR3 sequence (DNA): TGTGCCAGCAGCTTGGCAATAGCGGGAAGCACAGATACGCAGTATTTT. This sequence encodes CASSLAIAGSTDTQYF.